This T cell receptor beta chain was captured in a study of cytomegalovirus exposure and HLA in healthy donors. Study-level findings and limits: Equally common other TCR beta chains were less clonally expanded than HLA-associated ones, a later analysis found. Reportedly, fewer N-insertions than the approximately 700-donor mean appeared in an Asian-associated ancestry cluster in a later analysis. With DRB1 most and HLA-C fewest, TCR association rates differed between HLA loci in a later analysis. There were several of the most significant clusters that appeared linked to common viral pathogens in a later analysis.

Trimming stripped 3 bases from V and 4 bases from J, with 13 bases between. Germline CDR1 GTSNPN, CDR2 SVGIG (reference sequence). This CDR3 is built from 14 residues. PCR was performed using 60 Vbeta and 13 Jbeta primers. Only in-frame clones appear in the TCRdb table, and some are missing; sequencing was by immunoSEQ multiplex PCR. The repertoire holds fewer than 100,000 clones, with more than 75% as singletons. On this clone itself: The target antigen is unknown.

The chain employs TRBV30 and TRBJ2-1; tentatively, D is TRBD2 (6 bases). The source is a middle-aged woman in good health and CMV-seronegative. Sequencing input: PBMCs. CDR3 region: CAWRSGSGYNEQFF. The CDR3 DNA follows: TGTGCCTGGAGAAGCGGAAGCGGGTACAATGAGCAGTTCTTC.